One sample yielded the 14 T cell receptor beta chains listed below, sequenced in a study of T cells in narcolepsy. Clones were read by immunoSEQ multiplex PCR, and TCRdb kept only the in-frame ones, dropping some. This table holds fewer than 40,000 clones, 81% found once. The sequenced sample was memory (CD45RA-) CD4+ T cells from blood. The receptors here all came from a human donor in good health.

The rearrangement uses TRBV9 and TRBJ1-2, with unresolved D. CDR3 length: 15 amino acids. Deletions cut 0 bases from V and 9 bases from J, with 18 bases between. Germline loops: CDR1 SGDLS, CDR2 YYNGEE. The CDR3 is CASSVEDGKPKSYTF. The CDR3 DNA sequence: TGTGCCAGCAGCGTAGAGGACGGGAAGCCTAAGAGCTACACCTTC.

The CDR3 protein is CASSKCGTEAFF. The CDR3 DNA reads TGTGCCAGCAGCAAGTGTGGCACTGAAGCTTTCTTT. This chain joins TRBV21-1 and TRBJ1-1. TRBV21-1 is listed as a pseudogene. The CDR3 consists of 12 residues.

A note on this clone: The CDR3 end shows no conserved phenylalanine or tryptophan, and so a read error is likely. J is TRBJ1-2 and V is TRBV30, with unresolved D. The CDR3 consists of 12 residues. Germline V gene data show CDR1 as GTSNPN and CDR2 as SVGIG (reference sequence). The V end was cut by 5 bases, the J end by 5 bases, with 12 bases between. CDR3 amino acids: CAWPHGPYGYTS. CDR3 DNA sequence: TGTGCCTGGCCCCACGGCCCGTATGGCTACACCTCC.

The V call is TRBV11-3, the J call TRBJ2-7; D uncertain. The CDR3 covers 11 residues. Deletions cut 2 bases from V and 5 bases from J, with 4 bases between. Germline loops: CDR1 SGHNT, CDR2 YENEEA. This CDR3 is CASSLLDEQYF. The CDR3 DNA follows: TGTGCCAGCAGCTTATTGGACGAGCAGTACTTC.

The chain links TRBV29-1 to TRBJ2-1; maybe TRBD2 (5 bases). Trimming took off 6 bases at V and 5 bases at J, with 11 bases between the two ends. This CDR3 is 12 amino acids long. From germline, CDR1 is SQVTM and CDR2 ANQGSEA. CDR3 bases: TGCAGCGTCGGGGTCTCAAACAATGAGCAGTTCTTC. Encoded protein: CSVGVSNNEQFF.

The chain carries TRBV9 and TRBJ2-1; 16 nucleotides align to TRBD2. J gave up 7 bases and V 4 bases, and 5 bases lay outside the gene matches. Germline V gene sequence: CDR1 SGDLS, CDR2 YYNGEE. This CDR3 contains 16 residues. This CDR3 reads CASSSGLAGGLNEQFF. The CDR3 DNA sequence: TGTGCCAGCAGCTCGGGACTAGCGGGGGGGCTAAATGAGCAGTTCTTC.

The CDR3 sequence is CASIPGGVMNTEAFF. CDR3 DNA sequence: TGTGCCAGCATCCCCGGAGGCGTCATGAACACTGAAGCTTTCTTT. The rearrangement joins TRBV2 to TRBJ1-1; unclear D gene. The CDR3 sequence is 15 residues long. V was clipped by 7 bases and J by 0 bases, with 15 bases between them. Germline loops: CDR1 SNHLY, CDR2 FYNNEI.

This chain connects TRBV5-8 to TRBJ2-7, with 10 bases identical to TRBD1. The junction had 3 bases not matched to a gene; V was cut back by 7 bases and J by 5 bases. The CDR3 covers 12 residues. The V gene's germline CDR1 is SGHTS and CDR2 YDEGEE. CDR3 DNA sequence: TGTGCCAGCCGACAGGGGGCCCACGAGCAGTACTTC. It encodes CASRQGAHEQYF.

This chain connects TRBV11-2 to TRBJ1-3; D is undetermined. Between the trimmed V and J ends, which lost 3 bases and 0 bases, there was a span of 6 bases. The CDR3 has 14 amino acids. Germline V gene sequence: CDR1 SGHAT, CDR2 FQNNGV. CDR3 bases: TGTGCCAGCAGCTTTTTGGACTCTGGAAACACCATATATTTT. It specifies CASSFLDSGNTIYF.

CDR3 DNA sequence: TGTGCCAGCAGCTTTAGGCAGGGATGGACTGAAGCTTTCTTT. This encodes CASSFRQGWTEAFF. The V and J genes are TRBV5-8 and TRBJ1-1, with TRBD1 as a possible D gene (5 bases). In germline, CDR1 is SGHTS, CDR2 YDEGEE. This CDR3 comprises 14 residues. The V gene lost 2 bases and the J gene lost 5 bases, with 13 bases spanning the gap.

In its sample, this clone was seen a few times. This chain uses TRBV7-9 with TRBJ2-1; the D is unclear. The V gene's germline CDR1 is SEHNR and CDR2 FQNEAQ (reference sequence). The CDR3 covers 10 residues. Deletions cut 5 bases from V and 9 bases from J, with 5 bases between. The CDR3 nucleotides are TGTGCCAGCAGCCCGATTGAGCAGTTCTTC. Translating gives CASSPIEQFF.

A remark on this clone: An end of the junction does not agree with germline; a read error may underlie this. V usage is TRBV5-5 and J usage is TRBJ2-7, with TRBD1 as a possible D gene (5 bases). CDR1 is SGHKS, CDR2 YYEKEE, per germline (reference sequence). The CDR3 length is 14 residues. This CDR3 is CASSLRSGSYGQYF. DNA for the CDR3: TGTGCCAGCAGCTTGAGGTCAGGGTCCTACGGGCAGTACTTC.

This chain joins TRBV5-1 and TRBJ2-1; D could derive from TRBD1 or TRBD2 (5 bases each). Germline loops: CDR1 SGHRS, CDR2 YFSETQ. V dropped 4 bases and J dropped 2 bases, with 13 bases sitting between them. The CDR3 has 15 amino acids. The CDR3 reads CASSPRDGTYNEQFF. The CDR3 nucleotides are TGCGCCAGCAGCCCCCGGGACGGTACCTACAATGAGCAGTTCTTC.

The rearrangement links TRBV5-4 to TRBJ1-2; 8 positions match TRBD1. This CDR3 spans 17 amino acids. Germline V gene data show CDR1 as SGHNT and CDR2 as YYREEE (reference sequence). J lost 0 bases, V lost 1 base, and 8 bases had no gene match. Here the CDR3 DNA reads TGTGCCAGCAGCTTGTTCCAGGGGGCGCGTACTAACTATGGCTACACCTTC. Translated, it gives CASSLFQGARTNYGYTF.